This T cell receptor (beta chain) was identified during a study of cytomegalovirus exposure and HLA in healthy donors. PCR amplification relied on 60 Vbeta primers (plus 13 Jbeta primers). The protocol was immunoSEQ multiplex PCR, while the TCRdb copy is restricted to in-frame clones and leaves out a portion. There are a few hundred thousand clones in the sample; roughly 80% occur only once, and 2.9% lies in the top ten. Sequenced sample: PBMCs. The receptor comes from a man between 25 and 39 years old in good health and CMV-seronegative.

The CDR3 spells CASSLNSGANVLTF. The CDR3 region has the DNA TGTGCCAGTAGTCTTAATTCTGGGGCCAACGTCCTGACTTTC. The genes are TRBV19 and TRBJ2-6; D gene uncertain. This CDR3 region has 14 residues. Trimming removed 5 bases from V and 1 base from J, with 6 bases in between. Germline-derived CDR1 and CDR2 are LNHDA and SQIVND (reference sequence).